The following is a T cell receptor (beta chain) sequence with its context. Its specific antigen is unknown. No clone much larger than this one lies a single base away; base qualities are absent. The trial excluded patients who had a history of autoimmune disease or who were on systemic immunosuppression. In every dose cohort, peripheral blood was drawn for TCR sequencing at baseline, cycle 4 day 1, and cycle 7 day 1. Samples were obtained from an open-label, multicenter, first-in-human phase I dose-escalation trial of ivuxolimab. Adults with locally advanced or metastatic head and neck squamous cell, hepatocellular, melanoma or renal cell carcinoma were enrolled in the trial. Before TCR sequencing, CD4+ and CD8+ T cells were separately sorted from peripheral blood. To sequence the TCRbeta CDR3 region, genomic DNA was isolated from the sorted cells. The immunoSEQ Assay was used for sequencing of TCRbeta CDR3 regions. The table comes from immuneACCESS by way of TCRdb, which keeps in-frame sequences with V and J called. Part of the clones is missing from these tables; in studies checked, under half for an unresolved V gene and the rest for unknown reasons. This sample comprises 25,000 to 30,000 clones, roughly four fifths of them detected only once. The ten largest make up less than 30% of the sample.

V is cut by 2 bases and J by 9 bases, and the space between the germline ends is 8 bases. The CDR3 starts with the cysteine, ends with the phenylalanine, and has 12 residues. The read is trimmed to its CDR3 DNA, 36 bases read in frame from base 1. The CDR1 and CDR2 encoded by the germline V gene (reference sequence) are SEHNR and FQNEAQ. The data derive from a study of OX40 agonist ivuxolimab in advanced cancers. About the study as a whole: Ivuxolimab, which targeted the costimulatory receptor OX40 (CD134), was an agonistic, fully human IgG2 monoclonal antibody. Of the roughly 52 dose-escalation patients, hepatocellular carcinoma was present in roughly 19, melanoma in approximately 15, renal cell carcinoma in 9 and head and neck cancer in 9. Prior anti-PD-1, anti-PD-L1 or anti-CTLA-4 therapy was permitted, and checkpoint inhibitors had been received by about 36% of dose-escalation patients. Partial responses occurred in three dose-escalation patients: two with cutaneous melanoma and one with hepatocellular carcinoma. Peripheral TCRbeta sequencing aimed to test whether ivuxolimab altered TCR sequence diversity and caused clonal T-cell expansion. The paper reports the monotherapy dose-escalation portion (N of about 47 patients) of the phase I ivuxolimab trial. Intravenous ivuxolimab was administered to patients every 2 weeks at six dose levels: 0.01, 0.1, 0.3, 1.5, 3 and 10 mg/kg. The dose-escalation cohort was about 83% male with a mean age of about 58 years, ranging from roughly 23 to 90.

General conclusions and limits of the study: Which antigens the clonally expanded peripheral T cells were specific for was not determined. In partial responders in the 0.1-3.0 mg/kg groups, normalized peripheral clonal expansion was found to be among the lowest, especially among CD8+ T cells. Low levels of normalized T-cell clonal expansion were also seen in some nonresponding patients. On average, CD8+ T cells showed more expanded clones than CD4+ T cells after ivuxolimab. At doses of 0.1 to 3.0 mg/kg, clonal expansion of both CD4+ and CD8+ T cells in blood was seen between baseline and week 6.

Sequencing used CD4+ or CD8+ T cells sorted from blood, obtained in a trial of the OX40 agonist ivuxolimab. Here the chain combines TRBV7-9 and TRBJ2-1; there is no confident call for the D gene. This receptor was identified in an adult with an advanced solid tumor such as melanoma, head and neck, liver or kidney cancer. The CDR3 has the sequence CASSLRLVEQFF. In nucleotides, the sequence is TGTGCCAGCAGCTTAAGGCTAGTTGAGCAGTTCTTC.